This T cell receptor (beta chain) was captured by sequencing in a study of response to subunit inactivated influenza vaccine. TCRdb re-called the RT-PCR reads through MiXCR, storing one row per CDR3 protein. Of 500,000 to 550,000 distinct CDR3 sequences listed, approximately 7.2% are singletons. V lost 2 bases to trimming and J lost 5 bases; unmatched junction nucleotides: 9. This CDR3 is 18 amino acids long. The sequence derives from a man aged 50 to 69 who received an inactivated influenza vaccine. Sequencing used PBMCs from blood, obtained less than 25 months after vaccination. V gene TRBV12-3 or TRBV12-4 combines with J gene TRBJ2-5; 15 bases fit TRBD2. As DNA, the CDR3 is TGTGCCAGCAGTTTAAAATGGACTAGCGGGAGGGCCGGTGAGACCCAGTACTTC. It translates to CASSLKWTSGRAGETQYF.